The 21 T cell receptor beta chains below were found in one sample sequenced in a study of cytomegalovirus exposure and HLA in healthy donors (dated by TCRdb to 2015 to 2018). Library method: the immunoSEQ multiplex PCR assay. The multiplex PCR relied on a mix of 60 forward primers for TCR Vbeta segments and 13 reverse primers for TCR Jbeta segments. TCRdb took this table from immuneACCESS and kept in-frame rearrangements with V and J called. Such tables lack part of the clones; where checked against another copy, unresolved V genes explain under half of the gap, and the rest is unexplained. For this sample there are 100,000 or so clones; approximately 80% appear just once. The ten largest clonotypes hold roughly 1.3% of the sample. Sequences were obtained from PBMCs. These receptors came from a man in his thirties or forties in good health and CMV-seronegative.

This clone came up a few times. The CDR3 reads CASSISAPGGETQYF. CDR3 coding DNA: TGTGCCAGTAGTATATCAGCCCCCGGAGGGGAGACCCAGTACTTC. The chain recombines TRBV19 with TRBJ2-5; the D gene is possibly TRBD2 (6 bases). Trimming shortened V by 2 bases and J by 5 bases, and 15 bases separated the two germline ends. Per germline, CDR1 LNHDA and CDR2 SQIVND (reference sequence). This CDR3 contains 15 residues.

The J gene is TRBJ2-5, the V gene TRBV5-1; D is uncertain. Germline CDR1 SGHRS, CDR2 YFSETQ. This CDR3 region has 11 residues. The germline V and J ends were trimmed by 7 bases and 0 bases, with 4 bases remaining between them. As DNA, the CDR3 is TGCGCCAGCCAGTACCAAGAGACCCAGTACTTC. It encodes CASQYQETQYF. Using reference TRBV5-1 and TRBJ2-5 for the parts outside the CDR3, the full variable domain is KAGVTQTPRYLIKTRGQQVTLSCSPISGHRSVSWYQQTPGQGLQFLFEYFSETQRNKGNFPGRFSGRQFSNSRSEMNVSTLELGDSALYLCASQYQETQYFGPGTRLLVL.

As concerns this clone: A read error may account for a junction end that differs from germline. This sequence joins TRBV6-1 and TRBJ2-3; no reliable D call. The CDR3 spans 13 residues. Germline assignment: CDR1 MNHNS and CDR2 SASEGT. Here the CDR3 reads CASSELAGPNPFF. The DNA for the CDR3 is TGTGCCAGCAGTGAATTGGCAGGCCCCAACCCCTTTTTT.

The CDR3 sequence is CSVARLAEYEQYF. The CDR3 bases are TGCAGCGTGGCACGGCTAGCGGAGTACGAGCAGTACTTC. The chain recombines TRBV29-1 with TRBJ2-7, with 7 bases that match TRBD2. Germline CDR1 SQVTM, CDR2 ANQGSEA. The J segment lost 4 bases and the V segment lost 6 bases, leaving 9 bases of the junction unmatched. The CDR3 covers 13 residues.

The chain is built from TRBV6-5 and TRBJ2-3, with TRBD2 as a possible D gene (6 bases). Germline CDR1 reads MNHEY; CDR2 reads SVGAGI. The CDR3 spans 15 residues. V dropped 0 bases and J dropped 1 base, with 8 bases sitting between them. The chain's CDR3 is CASSYSGGGTDTQYF. The CDR3 nucleotides are TGTGCCAGCAGTTACTCCGGCGGGGGCACAGATACGCAGTATTTT.

The chain combines TRBV7-8 with TRBJ1-3; D is perhaps TRBD1 (5 bases). Trimming cost V 1 base and J 2 bases, with 15 bases left between them. The germline V gene has CDR1 SGHVS and CDR2 FQNEAQ. There are 17 residues in the CDR3. The DNA of the CDR3 is TGTGCCAGCAGCTTAGTCGTTTCGGCAGGGCCTGGAAACACCATATATTTT. Protein sequence: CASSLVVSAGPGNTIYF.

The chain links TRBV5-4 to TRBJ1-1, with 8 positions matching TRBD1. In germline, CDR1 is SGHNT, CDR2 YYREEE (reference sequence). The V and J ends lost 4 bases and 5 bases, in that order; junction bases with no gene match: 7. The CDR3 totals 14 residues. The CDR3 DNA is TGTGCCAGCAGCGGTACAGGGGGACGGACTGAAGCTTTCTTT. Protein product: CASSGTGGRTEAFF.

This clone occurred a few times. CDR3: CASSLTGQGRDTQYF. CDR3 bases: TGTGCCAGCAGCTTAACGGGACAGGGAAGAGATACGCAGTATTTT. This chain links TRBV5-4 with TRBJ2-3; 9 bases agree with TRBD1. In germline, CDR1 is SGHNT, CDR2 YYREEE (reference sequence). The CDR3 has 15 residues. The V gene end was trimmed by 2 bases and the J gene end by 5 bases; junction bases not matched to a gene: 6.

Points on this clone: Additional DNA sequences in this sample encode the identical CDR3. This chain joins TRBV19 and TRBJ1-5; no clear D. This CDR3 spans 12 amino acids. Germline CDR1 reads LNHDA; CDR2 reads SQIVND (reference sequence). With 5 bases removed from V and 4 bases from J, the gap between germline ends came to 6 bases. The CDR3 DNA is TGTGCCAGTAGTCTTATAAATCAGCCCCAGCATTTT. Amino acids: CASSLINQPQHF.

V and J are TRBV10-3 and TRBJ2-2; 10 bases are shared with TRBD1. Trimming at V came to 6 bases and at J to 3 bases, leaving 7 bases not matched to a gene. Germline lookup yields CDR1 ENHRY and CDR2 SYGVKD. The CDR3 is made up of 16 amino acids. CDR3 DNA: TGTGCCATCAGCCTCGACAGGGGGCGCGACACCGGGGAGCTGTTTTTT. Translated, it gives CAISLDRGRDTGELFF.

This sequence joins TRBV20-1 and TRBJ2-1, with D maybe TRBD2 (6 bases). Trimming removed 5 bases from V and 7 bases from J, with 6 bases in between. CDR3 length: 10 residues. In germline, CDR1 is DFQATT, CDR2 SNEGSKA (reference sequence). CDR3 nucleotide sequence: TGCAGTGCTCGGGAGAATGAGCAGTTCTTC. Its translation is CSARENEQFF.

On this clone: This CDR3 is also generated by other DNA sequences in the sample. The chain employs TRBV5-6 and TRBJ2-2, with D unclear. V was trimmed by 4 bases and J by 1 base, leaving 5 bases between them. Germline V CDR1 and CDR2: SGHDT, YYEEEE. This CDR3 is built from 13 residues. CDR3 DNA sequence: TGTGCCAGCAGCCTGAGGAACACCGGGGAGCTGTTTTTT. This encodes CASSLRNTGELFF. The complete variable domain, with remaining parts taken from reference TRBV5-6 and TRBJ2-2, reads DAGVTQSPTHLIKTRGQQVTLRCSPKSGHDTVSWYQQALGQGPQFIFQYYEEEERQRGNFPDRFSGHQFPNYSSELNVNALLLGDSALYLCASSLRNTGELFFGEGSRLTVL.

The V gene is TRBV9, the J gene TRBJ2-1; 12 bases map to TRBD2. CDR3 length: 15 residues. Trimming at V came to 4 bases and at J to 5 bases, leaving 4 bases not matched to a gene. In germline, CDR1 is SGDLS, CDR2 YYNGEE. The CDR3 spells CASSPWTSGDNEQFF. CDR3 sequence (DNA): TGTGCCAGCAGCCCCTGGACTAGCGGGGACAATGAGCAGTTCTTC.

This clone was counted a few times. The chain joins TRBV7-2 to TRBJ2-4, with 9 bases matching TRBD2. CDR3 size: 16 residues. Germline V gene lookup returns CDR1 SGHTA and CDR2 FQGNSA. The junction had 5 bases not matched to a gene; V was cut back by 5 bases and J by 0 bases. DNA for the CDR3: TGTGCCAGCAGCCCGACTAGCGGAGTAGCCAAAAACATTCAGTACTTC. This gives the protein CASSPTSGVAKNIQYF.

The J gene is TRBJ2-7, the V gene TRBV11-2; a possible D gene is TRBD2 (6 bases). The CDR3 runs to 16 residues. Germline V CDR1 and CDR2: SGHAT, FQNNGV. Deletions cut 8 bases from V and 9 bases from J, with 29 bases between. The CDR3 sequence: CASSSPSSERRVGQYF. CDR3 coding DNA: TGTGCCAGCTCCTCGCCCTCTAGCGAGAGGCGGGTGGGGCAGTACTTC.

The CDR3 DNA sequence: TGCGCCAGCAGCTTGGACCAGGACACAGATACGCAGTATTTT. It specifies CASSLDQDTDTQYF. The genes are TRBV5-1 and TRBJ2-3, with no clear D. CDR3 length equals 14 residues. Germline values: CDR1 SGHRS, CDR2 YFSETQ. Trimming cost V 0 bases and J 2 bases, with 7 bases left between them.

This clone was counted a few times. The J gene is TRBJ1-6, the V gene TRBV10-1; TRBD1 matches 8 bases. This CDR3 is built from 15 residues. Looked up from germline, CDR1 is WNHNN and CDR2 is SYGVQD (reference sequence). J was trimmed by 7 bases and V by 3 bases; bases with no gene match: 5. The CDR3 coding sequence is TGCGCCAGCAGTGATTCCGGGACAGGCAATTCACCCCTCCACTTT. Its protein product is CASSDSGTGNSPLHF.

The chain joins TRBV5-4 to TRBJ2-7, with D unresolved. The CDR3 loop spans 14 amino acids. Germline CDR1 is SGHNT and CDR2 is YYREEE (reference sequence). V was cut by 1 base and J by 5 bases, with 13 bases left in between. The CDR3 DNA sequence: TGTGCCAGCAGCTTGTCGACGGGTTACCACGAGCAGTACTTC. Translating it yields CASSLSTGYHEQYF.

The V gene is TRBV29-1, the J gene TRBJ2-3, with TRBD2 matching over 9 bases. V trimming: 6 bases; J trimming: 3 bases; junction bases outside the gene matches: 10. The CDR3 runs to 15 residues. CDR1 and CDR2 (germline): SQVTM, ANQGSEA. CDR3 loop: CSVEPLAGATDTQYF. CDR3 sequence (DNA): TGCAGCGTCGAACCTTTAGCGGGAGCGACAGATACGCAGTATTTT.

The J gene is TRBJ2-1, the V gene TRBV5-4; 13 positions agree with TRBD2. This CDR3 contains 16 residues. Per the germline V gene, CDR1 is SGHNT and CDR2 is YYREEE (reference sequence). V lost 5 bases and J lost 5; bases outside the gene matches: 7. The CDR3 loop is CASSSATSGRNNEQFF. CDR3 sequence (DNA): TGTGCCAGCAGTTCCGCGACTAGCGGGAGGAACAATGAGCAGTTCTTC. Filled out from reference TRBV5-4 and TRBJ2-1, the complete variable domain reads ETGVTQSPTHLIKTRGQQVTLRCSSQSGHNTVSWYQQALGQGPQFIFQYYREEENGRGNFPPRFSGLQFPNYSSELNVNALELDDSALYLCASSSATSGRNNEQFFGPGTRLTVL.

There are a few counts of this clone. The CDR3 protein is CASSVFSGYEQYF. The DNA of the CDR3 is TGTGCCAGCAGCGTATTTAGCGGCTACGAGCAGTACTTC. This chain joins TRBV9 and TRBJ2-7; TRBD2 might be the D (6 bases). This CDR3 comprises 13 residues. The V gene's germline CDR1 is SGDLS and CDR2 YYNGEE. V was trimmed by 1 base and J by 3 bases, leaving 8 bases between them.